This T cell receptor (beta chain) was obtained from a study of T cells after yellow fever vaccination. This clonotype was counted between two and nine times. TCRdb independently ran MiXCR on the 5' RACE reads; one entry per CDR3 protein. The sample holds some 150,000 distinct CDR3 sequences, 9.3% seen once. After removal of 5 bases from V and 2 bases from J, the junction contained 7 bases not matched to a gene. Per germline, CDR1 SGHVS and CDR2 FNYEAQ. The CDR3 is made up of 15 amino acids. The material was CD8+ T cells sorted from PBMCs, obtained 45 days after the yellow fever booster vaccination. This sequence joins TRBV7-6 and TRBJ2-7, with 9 nucleotides matching TRBD1. This clonotype originated in a man aged 18 to 35 who received the YFV17D yellow fever vaccine. DNA for the CDR3: TGTGCCAGCAGCCTTACAGGGGGCAACGCCTACGAGCAGTACTTC. Its translation: CASSLTGGNAYEQYF.